The clone carrying this TCR beta chain was observed at least ten times. Its target is not known. Trimming cost V 5 bases and J 9 bases, with 14 bases left between them. Germline V lookup: CDR1 SEHNR, CDR2 FQNEAQ (reference sequence). The CDR3 covers 13 residues. Cyclophosphamide on days +3 and +4 followed busulfan-fludarabine conditioning and a marrow graft. The entry originates in a study of T cells after posttransplantation cyclophosphamide. Study-wide results and caveats: TRB clonality was highly associated with recipient CMV seropositivity and reactivation. Later blood repertoires were often dominated by clones from the donor CD8+ memory compartment. Blood and skin or GI T cell repertoires showed limited TRB overlap.

Assay: immunoSEQ multiplex PCR; the TCRdb copy retains only in-frame clones and omits some. The sample shows 6,500 to 9,000 clones, none of them appearing just once. Specimen: PBMCs, collected after an allogeneic stem cell transplant with post-transplant cyclophosphamide. The receptor was isolated from a male patient aged 25-45 years who received an allogeneic stem cell transplant from an unrelated donor, was CMV-positive, and had acute and chronic GVHD. Among the T cells, some may be from the graft donor. V usage is TRBV7-9 and J usage is TRBJ2-1, with D unclear. CDR3 protein: CASSQAGLGEQFF. DNA of the CDR3: TGTGCCAGCAGCCAGGCAGGTCTTGGTGAGCAGTTCTTC.